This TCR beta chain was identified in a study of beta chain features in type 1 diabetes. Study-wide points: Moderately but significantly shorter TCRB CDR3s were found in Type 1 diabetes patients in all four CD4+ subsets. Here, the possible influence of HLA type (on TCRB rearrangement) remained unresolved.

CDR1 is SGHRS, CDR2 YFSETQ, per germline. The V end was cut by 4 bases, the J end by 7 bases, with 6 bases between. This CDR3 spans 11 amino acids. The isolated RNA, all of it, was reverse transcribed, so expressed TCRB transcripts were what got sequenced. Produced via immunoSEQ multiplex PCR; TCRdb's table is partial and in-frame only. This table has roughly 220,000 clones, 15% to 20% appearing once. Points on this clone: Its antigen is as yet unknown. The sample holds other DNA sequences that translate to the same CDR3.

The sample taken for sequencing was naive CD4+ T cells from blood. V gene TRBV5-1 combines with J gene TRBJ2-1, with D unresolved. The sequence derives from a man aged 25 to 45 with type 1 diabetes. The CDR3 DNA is TGCGCCAGCAGCCTTGATAATGAGCAGTTCTTC. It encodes CASSLDNEQFF.